This T cell receptor beta chain was captured in a study of cytomegalovirus exposure and HLA in healthy donors. Study-wide results and caveats: Most CMV-associated TCR beta chains were later found to appear HLA-restricted. In an earlier analysis, most TCR beta V segments were productive about 90% or about 30% of the time. In a later analysis, several top co-occurrence clusters appeared linked to parvovirus B19, influenza, CMV and Epstein-Barr virus. In a later analysis, 16,951 TCR beta sequences were associated with HLA alleles at 0.05 false discovery rate.

PCR primers comprised 60 Vbeta and 13 Jbeta primers. Data came from immunoSEQ multiplex PCR; TCRdb stores just in-frame clones and leaves some out. The sample lists approximately 88,000 clones, 75% to 80% seen once, with 3% to 4.5% in the top ten. Of note for this clone: Its antigen remains unidentified.

V lost 2 bases and J lost 2, with 30 bases in between. Germline assignment: CDR1 GTSNPN and CDR2 SVGIG (reference sequence). The CDR3 sequence is 20 residues long. Material: PBMCs. The origin of this receptor is a man aged 25-45 years in good health and CMV-seronegative. The chain combines TRBV30 with TRBJ1-1; D uncertain. The CDR3 nucleotides are TGTGCCTGGAGTTCCCCCAGGTTCGGGATAGTCCGGCGGTTAAACACTGAAGCTTTCTTT. Amino acid sequence: CAWSSPRFGIVRRLNTEAFF.